Each of the 32 T cell receptor beta chains below was sequenced from the same sample in a study of blood T cell repertoires in COVID-19. Repertoires were generated with immunoSEQ multiplex PCR, while TCRdb's copy carries only in-frame clones and drops some. Here the sample spans 250,000 or so clones, approximately 84% being singletons. Sequences were obtained from PBMCs or T cells enriched from blood (not recorded which). The receptors here all came from a middle-aged man who had recovered from COVID-19.

This clone has just one count. J is TRBJ1-4 and V is TRBV10-2; 7 bases are shared with TRBD1. Per germline, CDR1 WSHSY and CDR2 SAAADI. This CDR3 region has 14 residues. The trim removed 8 bases at V and 6 bases at J, leaving 9 bases unmatched. CDR3 nucleotides: TGCGCCAGCGGAGCCGGGACAGCGGATGAAAAACTGTTTTTT. Its protein is CASGAGTADEKLFF.

This clone was recorded a few times. The chain carries TRBV18 and TRBJ2-1; the match to TRBD2 covers 9 bases. From germline, CDR1 is KGHSH and CDR2 LQKENI. V shed 4 bases and J 12 bases; nucleotides not matched to a gene: 13. This CDR3 spans 15 amino acids. CDR3 sequence reads: CASSRPLREGIGQFF. CDR3 nucleotides: TGTGCCAGCTCACGACCACTGCGGGAGGGGATCGGGCAGTTCTTC.

This clone was seen just once. The V call is TRBV19, the J call TRBJ1-5; D is perhaps TRBD1 (6 bases). The CDR3 covers 16 residues. Germline V gene lookup returns CDR1 LNHDA and CDR2 SQIVND (reference sequence). V dropped 5 bases and J dropped 2 bases, with 16 bases sitting between them. CDR3 DNA sequence: TGTGCCAGTAGTCCATGGGAAGGGGGGGGCAATCAGCCCCAGCATTTT. The encoded protein is CASSPWEGGGNQPQHF.

The rearrangement uses TRBV20-1 and TRBJ2-3; the D gene is possibly TRBD2 (6 bases). The V and J ends lost 3 bases and 7 bases respectively, with 14 bases between them. The CDR3 contains 13 residues. Germline V CDR1 and CDR2: DFQATT, SNEGSKA (reference sequence). The CDR3 nucleotides are TGCAGTGCTAGTTTGGCGGGATTAAATACGCAGTATTTT. Its protein product is CSASLAGLNTQYF.

This clone was picked up one time. The rearrangement joins TRBV30 to TRBJ1-1; D uncertain. The CDR3 totals 13 residues. The V gene's germline CDR1 is GTSNPN and CDR2 SVGIG (reference sequence). Trimming took off 3 bases at V and 5 bases at J, with 13 bases between the two ends. CDR3 coding DNA: TGTGCCTGGAGAAGAGGGTCCAATACTGAAGCTTTCTTT. Protein sequence: CAWRRGSNTEAFF.

This clone appeared once. This chain joins TRBV5-4 and TRBJ2-3; the D gene is possibly TRBD2 (7 bases). V was clipped by 5 bases and J by 5 bases, with 18 bases between them. The CDR3 covers 15 residues. Germline loops: CDR1 SGHNT, CDR2 YYREEE (reference sequence). CDR3 in DNA: TGTGCCAGCAGACTGGAGGGGGGGCCGGGAGATACGCAGTATTTT. Encoded protein: CASRLEGGPGDTQYF. Full variable domain (outside the CDR3, taken from reference TRBV5-4 and TRBJ2-3): ETGVTQSPTHLIKTRGQQVTLRCSSQSGHNTVSWYQQALGQGPQFIFQYYREEENGRGNFPPRFSGLQFPNYSSELNVNALELDDSALYLCASRLEGGPGDTQYFGPGTRLTVL.

The chain recombines TRBV3-1 (or the pseudogene TRBV3-2) with TRBJ2-7, with 10 bases identical to TRBD1. Germline V gives CDR1 LGHDT, CDR2 YNNKEL (reference sequence). The CDR3 totals 15 residues. The ends lost 3 bases at V and 6 bases at J; junction bases unmatched: 8. The CDR3 DNA follows: TGTGCCAGCAGCCACGGGACAGGGGCCCGGGGCGAGCAGTACTTC. It is translated as CASSHGTGARGEQYF.

This clone came up once. This chain links TRBV19 with TRBJ2-1; the match to TRBD1 covers 7 bases. Per germline, CDR1 LNHDA and CDR2 SQIVND (reference sequence). The CDR3 extends over 14 amino acids. J was trimmed by 9 bases and V by 5 bases; bases with no gene match: 10. CDR3 amino acids: CASSSAGTVSEQFF. The CDR3 nucleotides read TGTGCCAGTAGTTCCGCCGGGACAGTAAGTGAGCAGTTCTTC.

This rearrangement joins TRBV6-1 to TRBJ2-7, with D maybe TRBD2 (6 bases). Per the germline V gene, CDR1 is MNHNS and CDR2 is SASEGT. CDR3 length equals 16 residues. The V gene lost 4 bases and the J gene lost 5 bases, with 21 bases spanning the gap. The CDR3 sequence is CASSGMSFGGFHEQYF. CDR3 in DNA: TGTGCCAGCAGTGGAATGAGTTTTGGAGGGTTCCACGAGCAGTACTTC.

This rearrangement joins TRBV19 to TRBJ2-1; weak D call: TRBD2 (6 bases). In germline, CDR1 is LNHDA, CDR2 SQIVND (reference sequence). This CDR3 contains 14 residues. The V and J ends lost 6 bases and 3 bases respectively, with 12 bases between them. CDR3 region: CASRRDLVYNEQFF. The CDR3, as DNA: TGTGCCAGTAGGCGGGACCTCGTCTACAATGAGCAGTTCTTC.

V gene TRBV29-1 combines with J gene TRBJ2-7, with 7 nucleotides matching TRBD2. The CDR3 has 13 amino acids. CDR1 and CDR2 from the germline V gene are SQVTM and ANQGSEA. The V segment lost 2 bases and the J segment 1 base; nucleotides outside the gene matches: 2. In nucleotides, the CDR3 is TGCAGCGTTGAATGGGGGGGATCCTACGAGCAGTACTTC. It is translated as CSVEWGGSYEQYF.

This clone showed up just a few times. V gene TRBV6-9 combines with J gene TRBJ1-6; 9 bases fit TRBD1. The CDR3 sequence is 17 residues long. CDR1 and CDR2 (germline): MNHGY, SVAAGI. The ends lost 5 bases at V and 10 bases at J; junction bases unmatched: 15. CDR3 DNA sequence: TGTGCCAGCAGTCCTACGAGGGACAGGGAGCCGAAATCACCCCTCCACTTT. Translation gives CASSPTRDREPKSPLHF.

This chain joins TRBV21-1 and TRBJ2-7; the table's D call, TRBD2, has no DNA check behind it. TRBV21-1 is designated a pseudogene. The CDR3 is made up of 14 amino acids. Here the CDR3 reads CARKVTSAPYEQYF. DNA of the CDR3: TGTGCCCGAAAGGTCACTAGCGCACCCTACGAGCAGTACTTC.

The chain combines TRBV19 with TRBJ2-3, with TRBD2 identical over 11 bases. Trimming cost V 6 bases and J 6 bases; bases outside gene matches: 5. CDR3 length: 14 amino acids. Germline V CDR1 and CDR2: LNHDA, SQIVND (reference sequence). As DNA, the CDR3 is TGTGCCAGTAGAACACTAGCGGGAGTTGATACGCAGTATTTT. This gives the protein CASRTLAGVDTQYF.

This chain links TRBV19 with TRBJ1-5, with D maybe TRBD1 (5 bases). The V gene's germline CDR1 is LNHDA and CDR2 SQIVND (reference sequence). The V end lost 4 bases, the J end lost 1 base, and 8 bases lay between the germline ends. The CDR3 consists of 14 residues. CDR3 protein: CASSRRDSNQPQHF. In DNA form, the CDR3 reads TGTGCCAGTAGTAGGCGGGACAGCAATCAGCCCCAGCATTTT.

Here the CDR3 DNA reads TGTGCCACGAAATCCGGTGCCGGGGAGCTGTTTTTT. It encodes CATKSGAGELFF. This chain uses TRBV24-1 with TRBJ2-2, with unresolved D. The CDR3 sequence is 12 residues long. The V end lost 10 bases, the J end lost 6 bases, and 11 bases lay between the germline ends. The germline V gene encodes CDR1 KGHDR and CDR2 SFDVKD.

V and J are TRBV11-2 and TRBJ2-7; no clear D. This CDR3 is built from 15 residues. V was shortened by 5 bases and J by 2 bases, with 16 bases between the two germline ends. Germline V gives CDR1 SGHAT, CDR2 FQNNGV. The DNA of the CDR3 is TGTGCCAGCAGCCCCACCATGGGCCCCACCTACGAGCAGTACTTC. Protein sequence: CASSPTMGPTYEQYF.

V and J are TRBV14 and TRBJ1-1; a possible D gene is TRBD1 (6 bases). CDR1 is SGHDN and CDR2 is FVKESK in the germline V gene. The CDR3 length is 14 residues. The V end was cut by 2 bases, the J end by 7 bases, with 14 bases between. The CDR3 sequence: CASSQQKGVGEAFF. DNA for the CDR3: TGTGCCAGCAGCCAACAAAAGGGGGTAGGTGAAGCTTTCTTT.

J is TRBJ1-5 and V is TRBV5-1; possibly TRBD1 for D (6 bases). The CDR3 totals 14 residues. Trimming stripped 0 bases from V and 3 bases from J, with 7 bases between. The germline V gene encodes CDR1 SGHRS and CDR2 YFSETQ. The chain's CDR3 is CASSLGQDNQPQHF. CDR3 bases: TGCGCCAGCAGCTTGGGACAGGACAATCAGCCCCAGCATTTT.

This rearrangement joins TRBV7-9 to TRBJ1-4; 8 bases match TRBD1. This CDR3 comprises 15 residues. V lost 1 base to trimming and J lost 10 bases; unmatched junction nucleotides: 8. Germline CDR1 is SEHNR and CDR2 is FQNEAQ (reference sequence). CDR3 sequence: CASSLGDRGTAKLFF. The CDR3, as DNA: TGTGCCAGCAGCTTAGGAGACAGGGGAACGGCAAAACTGTTTTTT.

This clone has only a few counts. The chain has TRBV6-5 and TRBJ1-6; 7 bases map to TRBD1. V was clipped by 8 bases and J by 11 bases; unmatched bases: 9. The CDR3 totals 13 residues. Germline CDR1 is MNHEY and CDR2 is SVGAGI. Written as DNA, the CDR3 is TGTGCCAGCGAATCAGGGGGGACGCCACCCCTCCACTTT. Amino acid sequence: CASESGGTPPLHF.

The chain carries TRBV5-1 and TRBJ1-6; 10 bases agree with TRBD1. The CDR3 extends over 15 amino acids. Losses at the gene ends were 0 bases for V and 7 bases for J; bases not matched to a gene: 1. CDR1 SGHRS and CDR2 YFSETQ come from the germline V gene. CDR3 amino acids: CASSLEGQGNSPLHF. CDR3 coding DNA: TGCGCCAGCAGCTTGGAGGGACAGGGGAATTCACCCCTCCACTTT.

This clone has more than one count but fewer than ten. This chain connects TRBV5-1 to TRBJ1-2, with D perhaps matching TRBD1 (5 bases). Germline V CDR1 and CDR2: SGHRS, YFSETQ. This CDR3 has 16 amino acids. The ends were cut back, 0 bases at V and 0 bases at J, with 12 bases in the middle. The CDR3 loop reads CASSLGQGPANYGYTF. CDR3 nucleotides: TGCGCCAGCAGCTTGGGTCAGGGCCCAGCTAACTATGGCTACACCTTC.

The chain has TRBV9 and TRBJ2-7; 7 nucleotides match TRBD1. CDR1 is SGDLS, CDR2 YYNGEE, per germline. V was clipped by 4 bases and J by 4 bases; unmatched bases: 11. The CDR3 has 15 residues. CDR3 DNA sequence: TGTGCCAGCAGCCTCCGACAGGGACCGGGGTACGAGCAGTACTTC. This codes for CASSLRQGPGYEQYF.

V is TRBV5-5 and J is TRBJ2-1; 10 bases line up with TRBD1. Losses at the gene ends were 0 bases for V and 2 bases for J; bases not matched to a gene: 11. The germline V gene encodes CDR1 SGHKS and CDR2 YYEKEE (reference sequence). The CDR3 contains 19 residues. This CDR3 is CASSLDRTGGRGPYNEQFF. CDR3 DNA sequence: TGTGCCAGCAGCTTGGACAGGACAGGGGGACGGGGACCCTACAATGAGCAGTTCTTC.

This rearrangement joins TRBV7-2 to TRBJ2-5, with 8 bases aligning to TRBD2. With 0 bases clipped from V and 5 bases from J, the junction kept 8 bases outside the gene matches. Germline V CDR1 and CDR2: SGHTA, FQGNSA. This CDR3 spans 16 amino acids. DNA of the CDR3: TGTGCCAGCAGCTTAGCGGCCCTATCGGGGGGGGAGACCCAGTACTTC. It translates to CASSLAALSGGETQYF.

The chain couples TRBV4-2 to TRBJ1-3, with a possible D match to TRBD1 (6 bases). The germline CDR1 and CDR2 sequences are LGHNA and YNFKEQ. CDR3 length: 16 amino acids. V dropped 0 bases and J dropped 4 bases, with 13 bases sitting between them. The CDR3 reads CASSQETGQVGNTIYF. CDR3 DNA sequence: TGTGCCAGCAGCCAAGAAACAGGGCAGGTGGGAAACACCATATATTTT.

The chain employs TRBV30 and TRBJ1-6; D is possibly TRBD1 (5 bases). The CDR3 length is 14 residues. CDR1 and CDR2 (germline): GTSNPN, SVGIG (reference sequence). V was cut by 4 bases and J by 7 bases, with 14 bases left in between. CDR3 nucleotides: TGTGCCTGGACTTCGGGGGTAGGGAATTCACCCCTCCACTTT. Encoded protein: CAWTSGVGNSPLHF.

The rearrangement uses TRBV19 and TRBJ2-1; TRBD2 aligns across 9 bases. The CDR3 has 16 residues. Unmatched junction bases numbered 3, after V lost 1 base and J lost 2 bases. In germline, CDR1 is LNHDA, CDR2 SQIVND (reference sequence). CDR3 sequence (DNA): TGTGCCAGTAGTATAGGGGCGGGGGGGCCCTACAATGAGCAGTTCTTC. Translating gives CASSIGAGGPYNEQFF.

V and J are TRBV12-5 and TRBJ2-3; D perhaps matches TRBD2 (6 bases). Germline CDR1 LGHNT, CDR2 FRNRAP. CDR3 size: 16 residues. The V and J ends lost 6 bases and 5 bases respectively, with 21 bases between them. CDR3 DNA: TGTGCTAGTGGCCCAAAAGCGGGTTTGAGGGAAGATACGCAGTATTTT. This gives the protein CASGPKAGLREDTQYF.

The gene calls are TRBV6-2 or TRBV6-3 and TRBJ1-1; D may be TRBD1 (6 bases). Between the trimmed V and J ends, which lost 2 bases and 5 bases, there was a span of 18 bases. Germline V CDR1 and CDR2: MNHEY, SVGEGT. The length of the CDR3 is 16 residues. CDR3 residues: CASSYGTQRGMTEAFF. The CDR3 coding sequence is TGTGCCAGCAGTTACGGGACACAAAGAGGTATGACTGAAGCTTTCTTT.

The chain recombines TRBV20-1 with TRBJ2-7; the D gene is possibly TRBD2 (5 bases). The germline CDR1 and CDR2 sequences are DFQATT and SNEGSKA (reference sequence). The CDR3 is 13 residues long. The V end was cut by 6 bases, the J end by 2 bases, with 14 bases between. CDR3 DNA: TGCAGTGCCAGTTTGGGAGCGGCCTACGAGCAGTACTTC. This gives the protein CSASLGAAYEQYF.